This TCR beta chain appears in the sequencing data of a study of cytotoxic CD8 clonotypes in ibrutinib-treated CLL. General study points: The public clonotypes identified were infrequent and showed contraction or stability on treatment. Clonality went higher at ibrutinib response and then dropped back toward baseline at progression.

The V end lost 6 bases, the J end lost 7 bases, and 14 bases lay between the germline ends. The CDR3 totals 13 residues. Looked up from germline, CDR1 is MNHEY and CDR2 is SVGAGI. The intended depth for sequencing was 1 in 200,000 to 1 in 1 million T cells. Clones were sequenced by immunoSEQ multiplex PCR, and TCRdb holds only the in-frame ones, with some missing. The table includes roughly 250,000 clones, 60% to 75% detected once. This clone was recorded once. The antigen remains undetermined. The TCR was taken from a human donor with chronic lymphocytic leukemia. The rearrangement uses TRBV6-5 and TRBJ2-3; D gene ambiguous. The sample was PBMCs, taken after 24 months of ibrutinib treatment. CDR3 in amino acids: CASSPSLEYTQYF. The CDR3 DNA is TGTGCCAGCAGCCCATCATTGGAATATACGCAGTATTTT.